These T cell receptor beta chains were read from a single sample in a study of blood T cell repertoires in COVID-19. The protocol was immunoSEQ multiplex PCR, while the TCRdb copy is restricted to in-frame clones and leaves out a portion. The top ten hold 15% to 20% of the sample, which has 160,000 or so clones, about nine tenths seen once. The sample comprised peripheral blood. The receptors stem from a man aged 55 to 70 with active or convalescent COVID-19. Both conserved end residues are part of each CDR3. D genes are given only for firm matches. Size is stated for part of the rows, as once, few or many counts, or as a class when the clone is expanded.

clone_size: NA; j_call: TRBJ1-5; v_call: TRBV2; d_call: TRBD1; cdr3_nt: TGTGCCAGCATGGACCGGGACAGGGGAAATCAGCCCCAGCATTTT; cdr3_aa: CASMDRDRGNQPQHF
clone_size: NA; j_call: TRBJ2-1; v_call: TRBV6-2/TRBV6-3; d_call: TRBD1; cdr3_nt: TGTGCCAGCAGCCCACCGGGACAGGGATACAATGAGCAGTTCTTC; cdr3_aa: CASSPPGQGYNEQFF
clone_size: few; j_call: TRBJ1-4; v_call: TRBV10-3; d_call: TRBD1; cdr3_nt: TGTGCCATCAGTGAAGGACAGGGGACTGAAAAACTGTTTTTT; cdr3_aa: CAISEGQGTEKLFF
clone_size: NA; j_call: TRBJ2-5; v_call: TRBV7-8; d_call: TRBD1; cdr3_nt: TGTGCCAGCAGGGATGGGACAGCCAGTCAAGAGACCCAGTACTTC; cdr3_aa: CASRDGTASQETQYF
clone_size: NA; j_call: TRBJ1-2; v_call: TRBV10-2; d_call: TRBD1; cdr3_nt: TGCGCCAGCAGTACAGGGGGCAACTATGGCTACACCTTC; cdr3_aa: CASSTGGNYGYTF
clone_size: NA; j_call: TRBJ2-7; v_call: TRBV5-1; d_call: NA; cdr3_nt: TGCGCCAGCAGCTTAGGACACACTATCAACTACGAGCAGTACTTC; cdr3_aa: CASSLGHTINYEQYF
clone_size: NA; j_call: TRBJ2-3; v_call: TRBV5-1; d_call: TRBD2; cdr3_nt: TGCGCCAGCAAGGCCACGCTAGCGGGACGCACAGATACGCAGTATTTT; cdr3_aa: CASKATLAGRTDTQYF
clone_size: NA; j_call: TRBJ2-1; v_call: TRBV3-1/TRBV3-2; d_call: TRBD2; cdr3_nt: TGTGCCAGCAGCCAAGAAGCGGGGGTCTACAATGAGCAGTTCTTC; cdr3_aa: CASSQEAGVYNEQFF
clone_size: once; j_call: TRBJ1-1; v_call: TRBV29-1; d_call: NA; cdr3_nt: TGCAGCGTTGTAGGAAGGGGGAACACTGAAGCTTTCTTT; cdr3_aa: CSVVGRGNTEAFF
clone_size: NA; j_call: TRBJ1-4; v_call: TRBV2; d_call: NA; cdr3_nt: TGTGCCAGCAGTGCGGGGGAGGGTGAAAAACTGTTTTTT; cdr3_aa: CASSAGEGEKLFF
clone_size: NA; j_call: TRBJ2-3; v_call: TRBV2; d_call: NA; cdr3_nt: TGTGCCAGCAGTGAACAAGGGACAACCACAGATACGCAGTATTTT; cdr3_aa: CASSEQGTTTDTQYF
clone_size: NA; j_call: TRBJ1-2; v_call: TRBV5-8; d_call: NA; cdr3_nt: TGTGCCAGCAGCCCAACTACGGGTGTCACTACTAACTATGGCTACACCTTC; cdr3_aa: CASSPTTGVTTNYGYTF
clone_size: NA; j_call: TRBJ1-1; v_call: TRBV18; d_call: NA; cdr3_nt: TGTGCCAGCTCACCAACGGGTACGAACACTGAAGCTTTCTTT; cdr3_aa: CASSPTGTNTEAFF
clone_size: NA; j_call: TRBJ2-5; v_call: TRBV18; d_call: NA; cdr3_nt: TGTGCCAGCTCACCACCCCCACTCTTTCAAGAGACCCAGTACTTC; cdr3_aa: CASSPPPLFQETQYF
clone_size: NA; j_call: TRBJ2-7; v_call: TRBV27; d_call: TRBD1; cdr3_nt: TGTGCCAGCAGTTCCGGACAGGGGAGCAAGTACGAGCAGTACTTC; cdr3_aa: CASSSGQGSKYEQYF
clone_size: NA; j_call: TRBJ2-5; v_call: TRBV9; d_call: NA; cdr3_nt: TGTGCCAGCAGCGTATTACTCGGGGGTCAAGAGACCCAGTACTTC; cdr3_aa: CASSVLLGGQETQYF
clone_size: once; j_call: TRBJ1-1; v_call: TRBV6-5; d_call: TRBD1; cdr3_nt: TGTGCCAGCACCTGGACAGGGTGGACTGAAGCTTTCTTT; cdr3_aa: CASTWTGWTEAFF
clone_size: NA; j_call: TRBJ1-4; v_call: TRBV9; d_call: NA; cdr3_nt: TGTGCCAGCAGCGTAGGGACAGAAGCAACTAATGAAAAACTGTTTTTT; cdr3_aa: CASSVGTEATNEKLFF
clone_size: NA; j_call: TRBJ1-2; v_call: TRBV27; d_call: NA; cdr3_nt: TGTGCCAGCAGTTTATCGTTTCGGTTCTATGGCTACACCTTC; cdr3_aa: CASSLSFRFYGYTF
clone_size: NA; j_call: TRBJ1-4; v_call: TRBV7-9; d_call: NA; cdr3_nt: TGTGCCAGCAGCTCTAGGATGAATAATGAAAAACTGTTTTTT; cdr3_aa: CASSSRMNNEKLFF
clone_size: NA; j_call: TRBJ2-1; v_call: TRBV2; d_call: TRBD1; cdr3_nt: TGTGCCAGCAGTGAAGCCCACAGGGGGTGGTCAAATGAGCAGTTCTTC; cdr3_aa: CASSEAHRGWSNEQFF
clone_size: NA; j_call: TRBJ1-1; v_call: TRBV4-1; d_call: TRBD1; cdr3_nt: TGCGCCAGCAGCCACCCGGGACAGGGGGTATTAGGAGCTTTCTTT; cdr3_aa: CASSHPGQGVLGAFF
clone_size: NA; j_call: TRBJ1-2; v_call: TRBV14; d_call: TRBD1; cdr3_nt: TGTGCCAGCAGCCAACAACAGGGGGGCTATGGCTACACCTTC; cdr3_aa: CASSQQQGGYGYTF
clone_size: NA; j_call: TRBJ2-7; v_call: TRBV21-1; d_call: NA; cdr3_nt: TGTGCCAGCAGCAAAGACGCCGGGACTAGCGGGGGGCTTAGGGCCTACGAGCAGTACTTC; cdr3_aa: CASSKDAGTSGGLRAYEQYF